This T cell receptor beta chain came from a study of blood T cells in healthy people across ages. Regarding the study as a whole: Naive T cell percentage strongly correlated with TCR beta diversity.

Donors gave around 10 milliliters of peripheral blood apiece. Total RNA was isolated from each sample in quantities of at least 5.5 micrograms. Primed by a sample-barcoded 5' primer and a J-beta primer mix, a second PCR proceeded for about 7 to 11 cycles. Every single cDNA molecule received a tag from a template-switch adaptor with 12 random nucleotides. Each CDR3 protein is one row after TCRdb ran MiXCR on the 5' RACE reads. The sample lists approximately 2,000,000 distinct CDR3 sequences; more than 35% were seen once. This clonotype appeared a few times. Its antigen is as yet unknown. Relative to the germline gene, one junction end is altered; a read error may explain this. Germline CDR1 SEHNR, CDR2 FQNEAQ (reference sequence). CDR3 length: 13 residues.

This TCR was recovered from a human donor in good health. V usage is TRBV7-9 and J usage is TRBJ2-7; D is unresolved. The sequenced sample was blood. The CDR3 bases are TGTGCCAGTAGCTCTGCAGCCGTCTACGAGCAGTACTTC. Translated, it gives CASSSAAVYEQYF.